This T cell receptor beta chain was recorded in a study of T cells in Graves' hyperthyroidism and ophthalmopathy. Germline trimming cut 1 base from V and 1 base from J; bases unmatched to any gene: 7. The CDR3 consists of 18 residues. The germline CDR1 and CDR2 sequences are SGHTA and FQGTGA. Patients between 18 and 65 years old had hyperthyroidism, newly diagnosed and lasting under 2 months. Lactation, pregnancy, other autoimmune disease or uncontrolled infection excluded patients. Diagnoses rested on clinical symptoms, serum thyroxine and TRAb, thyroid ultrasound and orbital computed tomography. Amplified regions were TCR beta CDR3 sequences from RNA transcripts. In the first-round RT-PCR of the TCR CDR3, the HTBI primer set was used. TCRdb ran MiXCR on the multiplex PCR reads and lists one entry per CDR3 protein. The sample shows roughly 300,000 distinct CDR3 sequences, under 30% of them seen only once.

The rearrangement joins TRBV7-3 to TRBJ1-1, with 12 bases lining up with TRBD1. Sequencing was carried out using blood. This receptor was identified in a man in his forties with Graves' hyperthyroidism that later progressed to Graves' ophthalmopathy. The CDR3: CASSLRGTGGAGNTEAFF. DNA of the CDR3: TGTGCCAGCAGCTTAAGGGGGACAGGGGGCGCGGGGAACACTGAAGCTTTCTTT.